A selection of T cell receptor beta chains follows, all from one sample in a study of shared T cell receptors in the human thymus. The assay was immunoSEQ multiplex PCR, and TCRdb's table has in-frame clones only and misses some. The data hold approximately 730,000 clones, with 70% to 90% observed a single time. Separately, the same data were catalogued under a study of human thymus T cells.

Sequenced material: thymocytes. The origin of the receptors is a girl under three years old with a congenital heart defect. CDR3s include the opening cysteine and the closing phenylalanine or tryptophan. Fields, in order: clone size, J gene, V gene, D gene, CDR3 DNA, CDR3 protein. A D gene is named only where the DNA matches it firmly. Clone size appears in some rows only: once, few, many, or a class for an expanded clone.

>.|TRBJ1-6|TRBV15|TRBD1
TGTGCCACCAGCAGTCTCATACCGGGACAGGGGAGGGTTAATTCACCCCTCCACTTT
CATSSLIPGQGRVNSPLHF
>.|TRBJ1-2|TRBV15|TRBD1
TGTGCCACCAGCAGAGATTCCGGGACAGACAGGGGCTACACCTTC
CATSRDSGTDRGYTF
>.|TRBJ1-1|TRBV6-1|TRBD1
TGTGCCAGCAGTGAAGACAGGGGGATGAACACTGAAGCTTTCTTT
CASSEDRGMNTEAFF
>.|TRBJ1-2|TRBV5-1|.
TGCGCCAGCAGCTGCACAGGGTGCGGCTACACCTTC
CASSCTGCGYTF
>once|TRBJ2-1|TRBV6-6|TRBD1
TGTGCCAGCAGTTCGACAGGGAGCTCCTACAATGAGCAGTTCTTC
CASSSTGSSYNEQFF
>.|TRBJ2-3|TRBV27|TRBD1
TGTGCCAGCAGTTTGGGGCCAGGGGGCCTCACAGATACGCAGTATTTT
CASSLGPGGLTDTQYF
>.|TRBJ2-5|TRBV9|.
TGTGCCAGCAGCTCAAACCCAGAGGGACAATGGGAGACCCAGTACTTC
CASSSNPEGQWETQYF
>.|TRBJ1-3|TRBV5-1|.
TGCGCCAGCAGCTTCCTCACAGGGAACACCATATATTTT
CASSFLTGNTIYF
>.|TRBJ2-1|TRBV27|TRBD2
TGTGCCAGCAGACCAGCGGGGCCCCCGTACAATGAGCAGTTCTTC
CASRPAGPPYNEQFF
>.|TRBJ1-5|TRBV5-1|.
TGCGCCAGCAGCCAGGACCGGGGTCAGCCCCAGCATTTT
CASSQDRGQPQHF
>few|TRBJ2-2|TRBV7-2|.
TGTGCCCCCGAGCCCGGGGAGCTGTTTTTT
CAPEPGELFF
>.|TRBJ1-2|TRBV9|.
TGTGCCAGCACCAACCCCGGCCGAGGACTCTACACCTTC
CASTNPGRGLYTF
>.|TRBJ1-5|TRBV28|TRBD1
TGTGCCAGCAGGGAAGAAGTCCGGGACAGGGGTTATAGCAATCAGCCCCAGCATTTT
CASREEVRDRGYSNQPQHF
>.|TRBJ2-7|TRBV27|.
TGTGCCAGCAGTGCCGGGGCCTACGAGCAGTACTTC
CASSAGAYEQYF
>.|TRBJ1-2|TRBV4-1|.
TGCGCCAGCAGCCAAGATGGGGGCAGGCCGGGGTATGGCTACACCTTC
CASSQDGGRPGYGYTF
>.|TRBJ2-7|TRBV6-6|TRBD1
TGTGCCAGCAGTTACTCGATGTCAGGGGGCCCCTACGAGCAGTACTTC
CASSYSMSGGPYEQYF
>once|TRBJ1-1|TRBV2|.
TGTGCCAGCAGCGGCCGGGGTGAACCCCCCGCGGTTTTCTTT
CASSGRGEPPAVFF
>.|TRBJ1-2|TRBV5-4|.
TGTGCCAGCAGCTTGAGGAGGGCCTATGGCTACACCTTC
CASSLRRAYGYTF
>.|TRBJ1-6|TRBV5-1|.
TGCGCCAGCAGCTTGACACAGGCTACCTATAATTCACCCCTCCACTTT
CASSLTQATYNSPLHF
>.|TRBJ1-2|TRBV7-3|.
TGTGCCAGCAGCTTTGGGTATGGGGCGGTAGGCTACACCTTC
CASSFGYGAVGYTF
>few|TRBJ2-1|TRBV4-3|TRBD1
TGCGCCAGCAGCCAAGACCTCGGACAGGCTAATCCCAATGAGCAGTTCTTC
CASSQDLGQANPNEQFF
>.|TRBJ2-7|TRBV6-1|TRBD1
TGTGCCAGCAGCGGGACAGACTCCTACGAGCAGTACTTC
CASSGTDSYEQYF
>.|TRBJ1-1|TRBV10-1|.
TGCGCCAGCAGTGAGATCCCGAGGAGATGGACTGAAGCTTTCTTT
CASSEIPRRWTEAFF
>once|TRBJ2-3|TRBV7-2|.
TGTGCCAGCACCACAAGCGGCGCCTCTGGAAATACGCAGTATTTT
CASTTSGASGNTQYF
>.|TRBJ2-1|TRBV29-1|TRBD2
TGCAGCGTTAGGACTAGCGGGGGTAATGAGCAGTTCTTC
CSVRTSGGNEQFF
>.|TRBJ1-2|TRBV4-3|TRBD1
TGCGCCAGCCGATCCCGGGACAGATCCTATGGCTACACCTTC
CASRSRDRSYGYTF
>.|TRBJ2-2|TRBV2|.
TGTGCCAGCAGCCCCGCGGACAGAAGCACCGGGGAGCTGTTTTTT
CASSPADRSTGELFF
>.|TRBJ1-6|TRBV6-5|.
TGTGCCAGCAGCAACTCAGGGGCACCCCTCCACTTT
CASSNSGAPLHF
>.|TRBJ1-2|TRBV14|.
TGTGCCAGCAGCCATGGCGGACAGAACTATGGCTACACCTTC
CASSHGGQNYGYTF
>.|TRBJ2-1|TRBV10-3|TRBD1
TGTGCCATCAGCGGGACAGGGTTCCCTCCCTCCTACAATGAGCAGTTCTTC
CAISGTGFPPSYNEQFF
>.|TRBJ1-2|TRBV5-4|.
TGTGCCAGCAGCCCTTGGGAGCCCTATGGCTACACCTTC
CASSPWEPYGYTF
>.|TRBJ1-4|TRBV29-1|TRBD1
TGCAGCGCGTTAGGGACAGCAACTAATGAAAAACTGTTTTTT
CSALGTATNEKLFF
>.|TRBJ1-6|TRBV7-8|.
TGTGCCAGCAGCCTTATTGGGGGGGGAAGGGTCAATTCACCCCTCCACTTT
CASSLIGGGRVNSPLHF
>.|TRBJ1-1|TRBV10-3|TRBD1
TGTGCCATCAGGACAGGGGAAACTGAAGCTTTCTTT
CAIRTGETEAFF
>.|TRBJ2-7|TRBV15|.
TGTGCCACCAGCAGAGATCCGCGTAGAGCTTCCTACGAGCAGTACTTC
CATSRDPRRASYEQYF
>.|TRBJ2-7|TRBV2|.
TGTGCCAGCAGCCCCGAGCCCGGACTATACGCTTACGAGCAGTACTTC
CASSPEPGLYAYEQYF
>.|TRBJ2-7|TRBV5-1|.
TGCGCCAGCAGCTTGACTATTGGGGCCCTTCCCTACGAGCAGTACTTC
CASSLTIGALPYEQYF
>.|TRBJ2-3|TRBV29-1|TRBD1
TGCAGCGTTGAAGGGGGCAGGGGGACGCAGTATTTT
CSVEGGRGTQYF
>.|TRBJ2-7|TRBV18|.
TGTGCCAGCTCAATCCAGGGCTACAAAACATACGAGCAGTACTTC
CASSIQGYKTYEQYF
>.|TRBJ1-1|TRBV14|TRBD1
TGTGCCAGCAGCCTCGGGACAGTGAAGAACACTGAAGCTTTCTTT
CASSLGTVKNTEAFF
>.|TRBJ1-1|TRBV27|.
TGTGCCAGCAGTTTATGGCCAGACAGCGCTGAAGCTTTCTTT
CASSLWPDSAEAFF
>.|TRBJ1-1|TRBV14|.
TGTGCCAGCCGAAAACAGGGCCCCGACACTGAAGCTTTCTTT
CASRKQGPDTEAFF
>.|TRBJ1-5|TRBV5-8|.
TGTGCCAGCACCATTTCCCCACCGCGCATTGATGTTAATCAGCCCCAGCATTTT
CASTISPPRIDVNQPQHF
>.|TRBJ1-1|TRBV5-1|TRBD1
TGCGCCAGCAGCTTGGTTTCAGGGGGCGAGAACACTGAAGCTTTCTTT
CASSLVSGGENTEAFF
>once|TRBJ2-7|TRBV4-1|.
TGCGCCAGCAGCCAAGAAACAGGGATCCCCTACGAGCAGTACTTC
CASSQETGIPYEQYF
>few|TRBJ1-2|TRBV2|.
TGTGCCAGCAGTGAACCGGGGTCGAAAAACTATGGCTACACCTTC
CASSEPGSKNYGYTF
>.|TRBJ2-2|TRBV5-5|TRBD2
TGTGCCAGCAGCCTGACTCCCGGGACTAGAACTCAGGCGAACACCGGGGAGCTGTTTTTT
CASSLTPGTRTQANTGELFF
>.|TRBJ1-2|TRBV15|.
TGTGCCACCAGCAGAGCGGGGGTGCACTATGGCTACACCTTC
CATSRAGVHYGYTF
>.|TRBJ1-1|TRBV27|.
TGTGCCAGCACCTTTAAAGCTTTCTTT
CASTFKAFF
>.|TRBJ1-5|TRBV28|.
TGTGCCAGCAGTTCACAACAGGGTATAGGCAATCAGCCCCAGCATTTT
CASSSQQGIGNQPQHF
>once|TRBJ1-1|TRBV6-4|.
TGTGCCAGCATTACCGGGGGTATGAACACTGAAGCTTTCTTT
CASITGGMNTEAFF
>.|TRBJ1-2|TRBV28|.
TGTGCCAGCAGCACAGAAGTTGCCTCGCTGGGCTACACCTTC
CASSTEVASLGYTF